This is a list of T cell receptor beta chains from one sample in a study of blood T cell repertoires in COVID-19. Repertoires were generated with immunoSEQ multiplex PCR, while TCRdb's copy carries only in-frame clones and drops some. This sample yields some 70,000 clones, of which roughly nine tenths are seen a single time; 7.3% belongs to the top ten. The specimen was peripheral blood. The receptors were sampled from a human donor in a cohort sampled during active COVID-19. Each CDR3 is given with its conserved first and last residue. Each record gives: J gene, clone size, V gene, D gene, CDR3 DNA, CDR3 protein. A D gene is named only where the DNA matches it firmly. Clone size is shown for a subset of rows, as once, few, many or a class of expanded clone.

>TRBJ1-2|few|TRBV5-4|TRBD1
TGTGCCAGCAGCTTGGGGGGGACAGGGCACTACACCTTC
CASSLGGTGHYTF
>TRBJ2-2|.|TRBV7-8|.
TGTGCCAGCAGCTTAGACGGGAGTATGGCCGGGGAGCTGTTTTTT
CASSLDGSMAGELFF
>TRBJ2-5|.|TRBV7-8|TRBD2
TGTGCCAGCAGCTCCCACTCTTTTAGCGGGGGGGCAGTTGAGACCCAGTACTTC
CASSSHSFSGGAVETQYF
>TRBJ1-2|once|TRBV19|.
TGTGCCAGTAAAACAGGGAACTATGGCTACACCTTC
CASKTGNYGYTF
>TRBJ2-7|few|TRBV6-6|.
TGTGCCAGCAGTGGCTCGAAACCTTCCTACGAGCAGTACTTC
CASSGSKPSYEQYF
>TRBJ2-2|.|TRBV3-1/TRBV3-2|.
TGTGCCAGCAGCCGGCAGCGGATGAACACCGGGGAGCTGTTTTTT
CASSRQRMNTGELFF
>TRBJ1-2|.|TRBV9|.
TGTGCCAGCAGCGTAAATGCCCGGGGTCCCAACTATGGCTACACCTTC
CASSVNARGPNYGYTF
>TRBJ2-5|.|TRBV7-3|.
TGTGCCAGCAGCCCGGGCTCAGCAGGGGAGACCCAGTACTTC
CASSPGSAGETQYF
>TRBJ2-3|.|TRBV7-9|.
TGTGCCAGCAGCTTCTATCGGGACACAACTAGCACAGATACGCAGTATTTT
CASSFYRDTTSTDTQYF
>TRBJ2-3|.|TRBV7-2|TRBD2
TGTGCCAGCAGCTTAGGGACACTAGCGGGAGGAGGGGCAGATACGCAGTATTTT
CASSLGTLAGGGADTQYF
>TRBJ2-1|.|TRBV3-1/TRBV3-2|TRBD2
TGTGCCAGCAGCCCTACTAGCGGACATTACAATGAGCAGTTCTTC
CASSPTSGHYNEQFF
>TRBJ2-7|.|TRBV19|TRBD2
TGTGCCAGTAGTGAGCGGGAGTCCTACGAGCAGTACTTC
CASSERESYEQYF
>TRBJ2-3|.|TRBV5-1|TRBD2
TGCGCCAGCAGCTTGTCCGGGACTAGCGGGGGCACAGATACGCAGTATTTT
CASSLSGTSGGTDTQYF
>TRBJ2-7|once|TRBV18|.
TGTGCCAGCTCAGCGGGTACGGGGAGCTCCTACGAGCAGTACTTC
CASSAGTGSSYEQYF
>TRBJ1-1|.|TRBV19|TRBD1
TGTGCCAGTACCTTGGTGCACAGGGGTGACACTGAAGCTTTCTTT
CASTLVHRGDTEAFF
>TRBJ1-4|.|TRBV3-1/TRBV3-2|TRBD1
TGTGCCAGCAGCCCGTATCGGGGACAGGAAAAACTGTTTTTT
CASSPYRGQEKLFF